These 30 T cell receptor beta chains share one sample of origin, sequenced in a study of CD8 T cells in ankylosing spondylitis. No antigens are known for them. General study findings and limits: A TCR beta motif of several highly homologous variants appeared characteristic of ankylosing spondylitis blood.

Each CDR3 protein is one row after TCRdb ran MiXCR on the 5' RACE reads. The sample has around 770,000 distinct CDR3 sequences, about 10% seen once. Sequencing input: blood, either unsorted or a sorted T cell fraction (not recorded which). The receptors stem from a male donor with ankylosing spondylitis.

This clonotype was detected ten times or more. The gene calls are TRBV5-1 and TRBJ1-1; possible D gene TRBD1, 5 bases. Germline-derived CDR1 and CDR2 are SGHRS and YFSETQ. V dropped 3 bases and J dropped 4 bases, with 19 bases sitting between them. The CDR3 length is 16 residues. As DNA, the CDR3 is TGCGCCAGCAGCTCACTGGGGACGATCTCGGGCACTGAAGCTTTCTTT. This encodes CASSSLGTISGTEAFF.

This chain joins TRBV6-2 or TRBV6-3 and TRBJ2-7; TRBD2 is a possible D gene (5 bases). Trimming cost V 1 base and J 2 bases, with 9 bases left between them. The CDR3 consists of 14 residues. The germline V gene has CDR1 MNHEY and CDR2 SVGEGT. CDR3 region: CASSYLVGTYEQYF. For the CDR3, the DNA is TGTGCCAGCAGTTACTTGGTCGGGACCTACGAGCAGTACTTC.

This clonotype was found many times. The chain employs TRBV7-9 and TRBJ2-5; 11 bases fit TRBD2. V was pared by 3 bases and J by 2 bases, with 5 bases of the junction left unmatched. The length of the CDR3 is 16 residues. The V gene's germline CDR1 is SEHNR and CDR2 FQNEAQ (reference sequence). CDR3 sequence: CASSFTGTSGQETQYF. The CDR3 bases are TGTGCCAGCAGCTTTACCGGGACTAGCGGACAAGAGACCCAGTACTTC.

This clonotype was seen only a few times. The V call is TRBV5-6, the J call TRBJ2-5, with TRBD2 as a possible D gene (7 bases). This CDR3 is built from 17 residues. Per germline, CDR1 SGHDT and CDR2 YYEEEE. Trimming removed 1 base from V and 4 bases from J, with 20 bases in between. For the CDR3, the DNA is TGTGCCAGCAGCTTGATCAAGAGACGGGGGGCCGTAGAGACCCAGTACTTC. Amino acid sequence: CASSLIKRRGAVETQYF.

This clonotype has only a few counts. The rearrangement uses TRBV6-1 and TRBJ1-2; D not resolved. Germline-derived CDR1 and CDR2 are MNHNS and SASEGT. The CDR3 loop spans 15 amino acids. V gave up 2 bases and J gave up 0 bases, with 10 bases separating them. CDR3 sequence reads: CASSESQVTNYGYTF. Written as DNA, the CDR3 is TGTGCCAGCAGTGAATCCCAGGTGACTAACTATGGCTACACCTTC.

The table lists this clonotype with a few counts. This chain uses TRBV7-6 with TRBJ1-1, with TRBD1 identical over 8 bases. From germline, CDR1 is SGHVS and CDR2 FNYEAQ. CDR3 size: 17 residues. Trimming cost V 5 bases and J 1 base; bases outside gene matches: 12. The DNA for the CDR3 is TGTGCCAGCAGCCCCGGGCAGGGGGCTCGTCGGAACACTGAAGCTTTCTTT. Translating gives CASSPGQGARRNTEAFF.

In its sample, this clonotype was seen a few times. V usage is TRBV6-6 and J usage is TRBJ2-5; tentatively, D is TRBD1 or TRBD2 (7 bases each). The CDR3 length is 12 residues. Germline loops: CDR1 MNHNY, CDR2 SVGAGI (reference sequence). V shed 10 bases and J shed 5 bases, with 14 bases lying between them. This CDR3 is CATQGGRETQYF. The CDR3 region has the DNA TGTGCCACCCAGGGGGGGCGGGAGACCCAGTACTTC.

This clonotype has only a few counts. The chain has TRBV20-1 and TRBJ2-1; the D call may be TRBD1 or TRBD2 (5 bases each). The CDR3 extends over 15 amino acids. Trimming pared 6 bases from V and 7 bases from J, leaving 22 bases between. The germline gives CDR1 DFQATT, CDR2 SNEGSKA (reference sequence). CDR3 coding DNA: TGCAGTGCAGACGGACTTCTCAAGGGGTCGAATGAGCAGTTCTTC. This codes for CSADGLLKGSNEQFF.

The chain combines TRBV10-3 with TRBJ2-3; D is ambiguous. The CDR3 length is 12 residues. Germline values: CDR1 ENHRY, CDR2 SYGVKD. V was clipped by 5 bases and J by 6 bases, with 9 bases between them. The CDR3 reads CAISPSRDTQYF. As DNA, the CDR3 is TGTGCCATCAGTCCTAGTCGGGATACGCAGTATTTT.

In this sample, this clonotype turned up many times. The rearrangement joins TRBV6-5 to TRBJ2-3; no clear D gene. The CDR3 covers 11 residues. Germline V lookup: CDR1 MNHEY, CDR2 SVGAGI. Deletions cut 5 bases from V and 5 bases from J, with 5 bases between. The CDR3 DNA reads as TGTGCCAGCAGTAGGAGAGATACGCAGTATTTT. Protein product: CASSRRDTQYF.

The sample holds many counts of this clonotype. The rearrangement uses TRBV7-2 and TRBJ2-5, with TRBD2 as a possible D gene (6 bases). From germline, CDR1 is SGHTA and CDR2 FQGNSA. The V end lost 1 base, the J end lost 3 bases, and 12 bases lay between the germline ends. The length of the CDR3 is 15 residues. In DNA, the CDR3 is TGTGCCAGCAGCTTAGAACGGGGGATAAAAGAGACCCAGTACTTC. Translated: CASSLERGIKETQYF.

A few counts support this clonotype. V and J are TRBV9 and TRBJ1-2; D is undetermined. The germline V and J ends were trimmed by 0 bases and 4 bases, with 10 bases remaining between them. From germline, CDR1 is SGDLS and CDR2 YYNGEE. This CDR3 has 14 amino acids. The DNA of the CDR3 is TGTGCCAGCAGCGTAGAGGACGCCGGCTATGGCTACACCTTC. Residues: CASSVEDAGYGYTF.

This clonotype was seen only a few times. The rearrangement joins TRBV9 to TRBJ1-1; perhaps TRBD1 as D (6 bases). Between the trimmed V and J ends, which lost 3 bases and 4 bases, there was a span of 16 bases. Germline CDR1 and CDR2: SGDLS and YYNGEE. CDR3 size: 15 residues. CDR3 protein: CASSGQVGGITEAFF. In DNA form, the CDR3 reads TGTGCCAGCAGCGGGCAGGTCGGGGGCATCACTGAAGCTTTCTTT.

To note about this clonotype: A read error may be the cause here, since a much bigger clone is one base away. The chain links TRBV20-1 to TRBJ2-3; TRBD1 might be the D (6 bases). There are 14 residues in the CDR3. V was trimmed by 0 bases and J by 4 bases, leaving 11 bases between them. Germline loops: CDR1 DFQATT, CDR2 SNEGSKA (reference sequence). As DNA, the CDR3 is TGCAGTGCTAGAGACCCAGGGGTGGCAGATACGCAGTATTTT. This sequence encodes CSARDPGVADTQYF.

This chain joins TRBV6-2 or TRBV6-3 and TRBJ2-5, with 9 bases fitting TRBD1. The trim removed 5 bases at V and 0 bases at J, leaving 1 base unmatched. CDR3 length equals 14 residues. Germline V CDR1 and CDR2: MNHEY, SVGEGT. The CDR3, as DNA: TGTGCCAGCAGTGGACAGGGGAACCAAGAGACCCAGTACTTC. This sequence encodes CASSGQGNQETQYF.

CDR3 nucleotides: TGCGCCAGCAGCCTCTCCTGGGGAACGGCAGGAAACACCATATATTTT. It yields the protein CASSLSWGTAGNTIYF. The V call is TRBV4-1, the J call TRBJ1-3; D is uncertain. Trimming took 4 bases from V and 4 from J, leaving 17 bases between them. The germline CDR1 and CDR2 sequences are MGHRA and YSYEKL. This CDR3 spans 16 amino acids.

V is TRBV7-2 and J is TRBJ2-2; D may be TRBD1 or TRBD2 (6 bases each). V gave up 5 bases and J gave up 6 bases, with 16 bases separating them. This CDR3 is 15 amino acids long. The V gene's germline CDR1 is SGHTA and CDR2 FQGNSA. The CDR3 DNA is TGTGCCAGCAGCCTGGGGGGCCGAACCGCCGGGGAGCTGTTTTTT. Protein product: CASSLGGRTAGELFF.

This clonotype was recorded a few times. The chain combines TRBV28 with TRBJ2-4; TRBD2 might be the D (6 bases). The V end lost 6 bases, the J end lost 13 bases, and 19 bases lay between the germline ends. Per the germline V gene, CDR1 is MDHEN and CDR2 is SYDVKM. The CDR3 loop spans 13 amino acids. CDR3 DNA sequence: TGTGCCAGCAGCTTCCCCGGGGGAATGGTCCAGTACTTC. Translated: CASSFPGGMVQYF.

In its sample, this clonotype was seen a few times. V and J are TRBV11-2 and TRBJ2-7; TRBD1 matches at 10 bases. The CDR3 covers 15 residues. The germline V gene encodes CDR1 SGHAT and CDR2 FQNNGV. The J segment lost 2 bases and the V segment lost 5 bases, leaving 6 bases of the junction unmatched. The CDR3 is CASSRTGTGAYEQYF. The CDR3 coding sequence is TGTGCCAGCAGCCGCACCGGGACAGGGGCCTACGAGCAGTACTTC.

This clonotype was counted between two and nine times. As DNA, the CDR3 is TGTGCCAGCAGCGTAGCTCCCCAAGAGACCCAGTACTTC. Its translation: CASSVAPQETQYF. This chain uses TRBV9 with TRBJ2-5, with D hard to call. V was clipped by 0 bases and J by 1 base, with 4 bases between them. CDR1 and CDR2 (germline): SGDLS, YYNGEE. CDR3 length equals 13 residues.

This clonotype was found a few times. This chain's CDR3 is CATRKLFGDTQYF. The CDR3 DNA sequence: TGCGCCACACGAAAACTGTTCGGAGATACCCAGTACTTC. V usage is TRBV5-1 and J usage is TRBJ2-5, with unresolved D. Trimming left V 9 bases short and J 8 bases short, with 20 bases between. Germline CDR1 reads SGHRS; CDR2 reads YFSETQ. The CDR3 extends over 13 amino acids.

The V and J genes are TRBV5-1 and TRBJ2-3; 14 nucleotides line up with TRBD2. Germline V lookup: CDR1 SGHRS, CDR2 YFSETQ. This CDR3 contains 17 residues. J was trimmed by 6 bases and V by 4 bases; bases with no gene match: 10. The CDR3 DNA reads TGCGCCAGCAGCGAGGGGACTAGCGGGAGAGGTTTGGATACGCAGTATTTT. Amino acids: CASSEGTSGRGLDTQYF.

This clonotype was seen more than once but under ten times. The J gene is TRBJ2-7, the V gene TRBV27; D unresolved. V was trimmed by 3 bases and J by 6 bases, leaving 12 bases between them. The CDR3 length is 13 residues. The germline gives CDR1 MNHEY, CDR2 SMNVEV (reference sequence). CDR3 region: CASSLQVWGEQYF. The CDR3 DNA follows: TGTGCCAGCAGTTTGCAGGTTTGGGGCGAGCAGTACTTC.

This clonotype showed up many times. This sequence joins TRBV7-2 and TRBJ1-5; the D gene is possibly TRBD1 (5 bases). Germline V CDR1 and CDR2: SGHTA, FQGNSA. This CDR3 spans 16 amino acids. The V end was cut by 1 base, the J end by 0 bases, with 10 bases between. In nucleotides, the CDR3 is TGTGCCAGCAGCTTAGGCGCAGGGTATAGCAATCAGCCCCAGCATTTT. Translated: CASSLGAGYSNQPQHF.

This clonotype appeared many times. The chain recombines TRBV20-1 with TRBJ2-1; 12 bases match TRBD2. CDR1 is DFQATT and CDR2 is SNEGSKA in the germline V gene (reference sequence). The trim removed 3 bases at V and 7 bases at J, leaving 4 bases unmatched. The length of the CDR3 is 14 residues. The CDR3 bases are TGCAGTGCTAGGGGACTAGCGGGTTGGAATGAGCAGTTCTTC. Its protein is CSARGLAGWNEQFF.

Written as DNA, the CDR3 is TGTGCCAGCAGACTACAGGGCCCAAATGAAAAACTGTTTTTT. It encodes CASRLQGPNEKLFF. This chain connects TRBV7-9 to TRBJ1-4, with D tentatively TRBD1 (6 bases). This CDR3 is 14 amino acids long. Germline V gene sequence: CDR1 SEHNR, CDR2 FQNEAQ (reference sequence). Deletions cut 6 bases from V and 5 bases from J, with 13 bases between.

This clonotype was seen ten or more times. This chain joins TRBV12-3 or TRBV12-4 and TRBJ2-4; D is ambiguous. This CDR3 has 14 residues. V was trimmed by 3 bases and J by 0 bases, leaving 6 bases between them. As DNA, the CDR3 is TGTGCCAGCAGTTTCGCCTTAGCCAAAAACATTCAGTACTTC. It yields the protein CASSFALAKNIQYF.

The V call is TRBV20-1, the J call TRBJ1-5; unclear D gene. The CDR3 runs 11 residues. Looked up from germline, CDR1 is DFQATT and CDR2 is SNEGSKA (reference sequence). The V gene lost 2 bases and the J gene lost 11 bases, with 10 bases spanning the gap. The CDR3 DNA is TGCAGTGCTAGATACGGTCCGACCCAGCATTTT. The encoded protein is CSARYGPTQHF.

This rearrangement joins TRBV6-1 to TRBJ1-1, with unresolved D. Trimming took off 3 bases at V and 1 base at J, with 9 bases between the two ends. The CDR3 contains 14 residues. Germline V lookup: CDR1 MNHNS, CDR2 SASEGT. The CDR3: CASSEIRRNTEAFF. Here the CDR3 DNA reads TGTGCCAGCAGTGAGATACGGAGGAACACTGAAGCTTTCTTT.

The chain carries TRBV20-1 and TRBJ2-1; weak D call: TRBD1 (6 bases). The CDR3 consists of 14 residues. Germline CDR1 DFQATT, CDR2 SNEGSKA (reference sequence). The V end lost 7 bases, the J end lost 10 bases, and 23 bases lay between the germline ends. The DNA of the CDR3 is TGCAGTGTTTGGCCGGACAGCACTCAAAGGGAGCAGTTCTTC. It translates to CSVWPDSTQREQFF.